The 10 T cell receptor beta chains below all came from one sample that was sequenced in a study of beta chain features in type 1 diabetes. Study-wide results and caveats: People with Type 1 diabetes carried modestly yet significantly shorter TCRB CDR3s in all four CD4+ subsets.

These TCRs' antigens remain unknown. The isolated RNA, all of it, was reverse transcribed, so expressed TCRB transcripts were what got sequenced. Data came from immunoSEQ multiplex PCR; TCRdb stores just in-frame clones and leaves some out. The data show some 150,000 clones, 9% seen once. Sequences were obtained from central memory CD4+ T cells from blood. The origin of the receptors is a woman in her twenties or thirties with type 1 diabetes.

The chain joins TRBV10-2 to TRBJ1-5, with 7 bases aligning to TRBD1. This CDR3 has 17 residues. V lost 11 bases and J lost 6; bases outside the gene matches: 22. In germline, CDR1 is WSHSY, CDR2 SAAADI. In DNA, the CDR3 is TGCGCCTCGACCGACGTTTACGGACAGGAGCCCGGTCAGCCCCAGCATTTT. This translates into CASTDVYGQEPGQPQHF.

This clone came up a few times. In DNA, the CDR3 is TGTGCCAGCAGCCCTCTCGGGGCGGGAGAATACACCGGGGAGCTGTTTTTT. Its protein is CASSPLGAGEYTGELFF. V is TRBV9 and J is TRBJ2-2; 7 nucleotides agree with TRBD2. The CDR3 is made up of 17 amino acids. CDR1 is SGDLS and CDR2 is YYNGEE in the germline V gene. With 4 bases clipped from V and 3 bases from J, the junction kept 12 bases outside the gene matches.

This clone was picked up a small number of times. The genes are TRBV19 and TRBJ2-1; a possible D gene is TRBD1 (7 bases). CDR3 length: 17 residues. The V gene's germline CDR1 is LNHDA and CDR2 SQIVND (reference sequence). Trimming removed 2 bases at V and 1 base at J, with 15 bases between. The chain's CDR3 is CASSIYKTGRSYNEQFF. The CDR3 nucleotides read TGTGCCAGTAGTATATACAAGACAGGGAGGTCCTACAATGAGCAGTTCTTC.

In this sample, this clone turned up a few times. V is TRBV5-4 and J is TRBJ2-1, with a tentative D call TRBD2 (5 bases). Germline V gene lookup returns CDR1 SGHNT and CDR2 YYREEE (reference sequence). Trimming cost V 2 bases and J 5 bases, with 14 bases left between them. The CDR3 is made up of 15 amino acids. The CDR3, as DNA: TGTGCCAGCAGCTTTAGGCTAGCTGAACACAATGAGCAGTTCTTC. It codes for CASSFRLAEHNEQFF.

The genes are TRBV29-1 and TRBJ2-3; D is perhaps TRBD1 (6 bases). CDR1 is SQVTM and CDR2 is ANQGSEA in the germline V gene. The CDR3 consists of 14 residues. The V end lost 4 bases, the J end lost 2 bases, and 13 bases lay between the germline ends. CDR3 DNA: TGCAGCGTTGGACAGGTGATCTCCACAGATACGCAGTATTTT. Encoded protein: CSVGQVISTDTQYF.

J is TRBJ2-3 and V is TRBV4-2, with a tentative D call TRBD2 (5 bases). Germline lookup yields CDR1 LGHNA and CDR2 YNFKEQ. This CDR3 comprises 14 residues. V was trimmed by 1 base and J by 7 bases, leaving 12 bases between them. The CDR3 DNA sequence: TGTGCCAGCAGCCAAGGAGACCCGGGGAATACGCAGTATTTT. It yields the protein CASSQGDPGNTQYF.

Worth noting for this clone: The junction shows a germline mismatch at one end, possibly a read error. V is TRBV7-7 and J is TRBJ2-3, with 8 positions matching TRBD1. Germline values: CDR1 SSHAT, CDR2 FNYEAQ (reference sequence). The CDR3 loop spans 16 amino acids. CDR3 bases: TGTGCTAGCAGCTTAGGAGCAGGGGGCTTCACAGATACGCAGTATTTT. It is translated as CASSLGAGGFTDTQYF. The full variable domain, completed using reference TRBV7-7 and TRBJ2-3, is GAGVSQSPRYKVTKRGQDVTLRCDPISSHATLYWYQQALGQGPEFLTYFNYEAQPDKSGLPSDRFSAERPEGSISTLTIQRTEQRDSAMYRCASSLGAGGFTDTQYFGPGTRLTVL.

The CDR3 nucleotides read TGTGCCAGCAGTTTGCGGCAGGGGTGGACAGCTAATGAAAAACTGTTTTTT. It is translated as CASSLRQGWTANEKLFF. V usage is TRBV28 and J usage is TRBJ1-4, with TRBD1 as a possible D gene (6 bases). Germline CDR1 is MDHEN and CDR2 is SYDVKM. The CDR3 extends over 17 amino acids. V was cut by 3 bases and J by 3 bases, with 17 bases left in between.

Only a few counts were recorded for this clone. CDR3 region: CASSPNSPGANEQFF. CDR3 DNA: TGTGCCAGCAGCCCCAACAGTCCAGGGGCAAATGAGCAGTTCTTC. The rearrangement uses TRBV11-1 and TRBJ2-1; TRBD1 is a possible D gene (6 bases). The germline CDR1 and CDR2 sequences are SGHAT and FQDESV (reference sequence). The germline V and J ends were trimmed by 5 bases and 7 bases, with 18 bases remaining between them. The CDR3 totals 15 residues.

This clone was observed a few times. As DNA, the CDR3 is TGTGCCAGCAGCACTAGCGGGCCCATGGACACAGATACGCAGTATTTT. It yields the protein CASSTSGPMDTDTQYF. The chain has TRBV9 and TRBJ2-3, with TRBD2 matching 9 bases. V shed 4 bases and J 2 bases; nucleotides not matched to a gene: 8. The CDR3 is made up of 16 amino acids. The germline V gene encodes CDR1 SGDLS and CDR2 YYNGEE.